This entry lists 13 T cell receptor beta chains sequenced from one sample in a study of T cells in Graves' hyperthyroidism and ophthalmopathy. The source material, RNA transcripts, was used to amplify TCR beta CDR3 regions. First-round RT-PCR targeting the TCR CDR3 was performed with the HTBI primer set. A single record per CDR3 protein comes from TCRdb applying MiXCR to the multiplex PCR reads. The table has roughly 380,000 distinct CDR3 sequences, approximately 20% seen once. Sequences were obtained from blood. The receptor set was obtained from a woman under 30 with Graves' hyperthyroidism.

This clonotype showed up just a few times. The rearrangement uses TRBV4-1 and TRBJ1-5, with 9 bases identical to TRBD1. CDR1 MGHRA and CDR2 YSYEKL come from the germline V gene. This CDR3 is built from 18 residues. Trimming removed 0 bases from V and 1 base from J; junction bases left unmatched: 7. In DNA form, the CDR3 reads TGCGCCAGCAGCCAAGAGTCCTCCGGGACAGGGAGCAATCAGCCCCAGCATTTT. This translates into CASSQESSGTGSNQPQHF.

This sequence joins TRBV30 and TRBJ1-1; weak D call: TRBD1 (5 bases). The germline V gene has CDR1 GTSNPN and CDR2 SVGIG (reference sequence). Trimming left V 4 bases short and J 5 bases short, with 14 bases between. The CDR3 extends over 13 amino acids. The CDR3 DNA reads TGTGCCTGGAACAAAGGGGTAGGGACTGAAGCTTTCTTT. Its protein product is CAWNKGVGTEAFF.

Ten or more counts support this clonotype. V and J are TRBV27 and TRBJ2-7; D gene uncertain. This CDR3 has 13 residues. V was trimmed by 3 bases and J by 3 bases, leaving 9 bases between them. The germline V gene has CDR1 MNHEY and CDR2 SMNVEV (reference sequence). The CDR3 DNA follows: TGTGCCAGCAGTTTTAATTGGGACTACGAGCAGTACTTC. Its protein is CASSFNWDYEQYF.

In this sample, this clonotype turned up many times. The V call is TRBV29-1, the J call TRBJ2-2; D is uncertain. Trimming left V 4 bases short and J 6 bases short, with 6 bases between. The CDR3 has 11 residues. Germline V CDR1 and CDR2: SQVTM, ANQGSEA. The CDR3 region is CSVGDPGELFF. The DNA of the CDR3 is TGCAGCGTTGGGGATCCCGGGGAGCTGTTTTTT.

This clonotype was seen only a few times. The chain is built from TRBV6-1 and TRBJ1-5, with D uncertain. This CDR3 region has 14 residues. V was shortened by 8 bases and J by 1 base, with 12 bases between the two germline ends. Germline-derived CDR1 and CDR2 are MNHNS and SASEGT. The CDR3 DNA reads TGTGCCAGCCTGGGGTATTTGAGCAATCAGCCCCAGCATTTT. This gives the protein CASLGYLSNQPQHF.

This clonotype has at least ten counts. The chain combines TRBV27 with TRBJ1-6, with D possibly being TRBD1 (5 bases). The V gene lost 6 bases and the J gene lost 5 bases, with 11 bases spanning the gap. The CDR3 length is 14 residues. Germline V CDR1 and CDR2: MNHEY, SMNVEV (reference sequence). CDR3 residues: CASRWGENNSPLHF. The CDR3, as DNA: TGTGCCAGCAGATGGGGGGAGAATAATTCACCCCTCCACTTT.

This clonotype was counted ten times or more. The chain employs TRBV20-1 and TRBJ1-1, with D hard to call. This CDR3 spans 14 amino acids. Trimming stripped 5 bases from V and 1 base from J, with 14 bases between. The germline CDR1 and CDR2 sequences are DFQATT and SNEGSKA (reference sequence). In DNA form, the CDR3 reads TGCAGTGCTCGAAGGTCACACACGAACACTGAAGCTTTCTTT. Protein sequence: CSARRSHTNTEAFF.

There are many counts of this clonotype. The CDR3 is CASIGGNIQYF. The CDR3 DNA reads as TGCGCCAGCATCGGGGGAAACATTCAGTACTTC. V usage is TRBV4-1 and J usage is TRBJ2-4; a weak D match, TRBD2 (6 bases). Trimming stripped 7 bases from V and 6 bases from J, with 7 bases between. CDR1 is MGHRA and CDR2 is YSYEKL in the germline V gene. The CDR3 runs to 11 residues.

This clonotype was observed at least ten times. CDR3 sequence (DNA): TGTGCCAGCACCCCCAGCGATGGCTACACCTTC. Its translation is CASTPSDGYTF. The genes are TRBV2 and TRBJ1-2, with D hard to call. Trimming shortened V by 7 bases and J by 6 bases, and 9 bases separated the two germline ends. Germline V gene lookup returns CDR1 SNHLY and CDR2 FYNNEI. This CDR3 region has 11 residues.

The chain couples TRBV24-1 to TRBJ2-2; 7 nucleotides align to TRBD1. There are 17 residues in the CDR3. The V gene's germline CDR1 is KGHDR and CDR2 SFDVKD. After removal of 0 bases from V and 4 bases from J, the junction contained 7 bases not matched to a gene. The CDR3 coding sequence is TGTGCCACCAGTGATTTGGAAACGGGACAGAGCACCGGGGAGCTGTTTTTT. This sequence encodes CATSDLETGQSTGELFF.

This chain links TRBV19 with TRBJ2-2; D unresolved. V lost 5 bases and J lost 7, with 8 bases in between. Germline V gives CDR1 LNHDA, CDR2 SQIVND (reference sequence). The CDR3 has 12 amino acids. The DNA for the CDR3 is TGTGCCAGTAGTTTACCCAACGGGGAGCTGTTTTTT. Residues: CASSLPNGELFF.

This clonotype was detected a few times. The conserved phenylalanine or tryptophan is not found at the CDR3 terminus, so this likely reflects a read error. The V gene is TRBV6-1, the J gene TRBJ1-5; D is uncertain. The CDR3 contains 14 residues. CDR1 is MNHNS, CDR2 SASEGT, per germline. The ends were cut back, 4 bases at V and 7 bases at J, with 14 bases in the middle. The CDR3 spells CASSARKAGQPQHL. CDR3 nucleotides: TGTGCCAGCAGTGCCCGAAAGGCCGGCCAGCCCCAGCATTTG.

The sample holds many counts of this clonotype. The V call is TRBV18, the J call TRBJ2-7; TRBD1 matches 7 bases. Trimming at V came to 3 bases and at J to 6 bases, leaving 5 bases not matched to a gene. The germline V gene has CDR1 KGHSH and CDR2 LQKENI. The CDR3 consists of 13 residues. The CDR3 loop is CASSPTGQSEQYF. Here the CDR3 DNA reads TGTGCCAGCTCACCTACGGGACAGAGCGAGCAGTACTTC.